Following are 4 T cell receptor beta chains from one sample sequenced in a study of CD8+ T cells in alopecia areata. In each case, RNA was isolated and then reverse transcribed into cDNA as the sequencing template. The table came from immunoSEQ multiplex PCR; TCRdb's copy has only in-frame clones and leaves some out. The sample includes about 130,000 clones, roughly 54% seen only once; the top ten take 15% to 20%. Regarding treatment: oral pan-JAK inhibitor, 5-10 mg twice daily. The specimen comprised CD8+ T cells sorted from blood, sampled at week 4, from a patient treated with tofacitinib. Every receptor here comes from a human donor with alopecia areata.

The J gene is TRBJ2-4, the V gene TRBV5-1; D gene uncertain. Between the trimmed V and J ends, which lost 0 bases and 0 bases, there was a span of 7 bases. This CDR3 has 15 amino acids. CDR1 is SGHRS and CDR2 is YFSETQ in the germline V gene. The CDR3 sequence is CASSLVPVAKNIQYF. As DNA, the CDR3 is TGCGCCAGCAGCTTGGTGCCGGTAGCCAAAAACATTCAGTACTTC. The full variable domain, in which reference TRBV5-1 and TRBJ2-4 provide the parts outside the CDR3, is KAGVTQTPRYLIKTRGQQVTLSCSPISGHRSVSWYQQTPGQGLQFLFEYFSETQRNKGNFPGRFSGRQFSNSRSEMNVSTLELGDSALYLCASSLVPVAKNIQYFGAGTRLSVL.

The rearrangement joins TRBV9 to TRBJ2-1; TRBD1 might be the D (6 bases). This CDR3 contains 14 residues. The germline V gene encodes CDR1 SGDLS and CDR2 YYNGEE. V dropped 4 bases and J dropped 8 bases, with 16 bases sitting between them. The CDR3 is CASSPGQLFDEQFF. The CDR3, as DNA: TGTGCCAGCAGCCCCGGACAGTTATTCGATGAGCAGTTCTTC.

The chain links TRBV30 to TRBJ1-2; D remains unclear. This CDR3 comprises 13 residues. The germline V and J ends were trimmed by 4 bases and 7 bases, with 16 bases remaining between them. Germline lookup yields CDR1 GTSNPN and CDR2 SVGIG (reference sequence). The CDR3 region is CAWTHSARSGYTF. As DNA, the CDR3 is TGTGCCTGGACACATAGCGCGCGCTCTGGCTACACCTTC.

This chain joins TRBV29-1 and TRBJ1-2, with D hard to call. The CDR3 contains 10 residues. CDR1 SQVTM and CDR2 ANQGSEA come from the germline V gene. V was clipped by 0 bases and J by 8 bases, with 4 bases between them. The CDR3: CSVEDRGYTF. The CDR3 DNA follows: TGCAGCGTTGAAGATCGGGGCTACACCTTC.